This is a list of T cell receptor beta chains from one sample in a study of blood T cell repertoires in COVID-19. Sequencing used immunoSEQ multiplex PCR; TCRdb keeps in-frame clones, though not all of them. The sample carries about 130,000 clones, 81% recorded once. What was sequenced was peripheral blood. The receptors stem from a woman in her forties or fifties with acute or convalescent COVID-19. Each CDR3 is given with its conserved first and last residue. D genes are given only for firm matches. Not every row has a clone size; where given, it reads once, few, many or a size class.

J gene	clone size	D gene	V gene	CDR3 DNA	CDR3 protein
TRBJ1-1	once	-	TRBV3-1/TRBV3-2	TGTGCCAGCAGCCTGGAGAGGAACACTGAAGCTTTCTTT	CASSLERNTEAFF
TRBJ2-3	once	-	TRBV5-4	TGTGCCAGCAGCTTGGGGGGGGGCAGCACAGATACGCAGTATTTT	CASSLGGGSTDTQYF
TRBJ1-4	-	-	TRBV7-9	TGTGCCAGCAGCTCTCAGGGGTTAAGGAAAGAACTGTTTTTT	CASSSQGLRKELFF
TRBJ2-2	-	-	TRBV3-1/TRBV3-2	TGTGCCAGCAGCCAAGGGTCGGGCACCGGGGAGCTGTTTTTT	CASSQGSGTGELFF
TRBJ2-7	-	-	TRBV18	TGTGCCAGCTCACCAAGTGACAGGACCTACGAGCAGTACTTC	CASSPSDRTYEQYF
TRBJ1-2	-	TRBD1	TRBV19	TGTGCCAGTAGTGCACGATTGGACAGGAGTCATGGCTACACCTTC	CASSARLDRSHGYTF
TRBJ2-1	-	-	TRBV5-1	TGCGCCAGCGCGGGGACTTCCAGGAATGAGCAGTTCTTC	CASAGTSRNEQFF
TRBJ2-7	-	-	TRBV7-9	TGTGCCAGCAGCTTAGCAGGCCGGGCCTACGAGCAGTACTTC	CASSLAGRAYEQYF
TRBJ1-4	-	-	TRBV3-1/TRBV3-2	TGTGCCAGCAGCTTCAGGGGCGCCGAAAAACTGTTTTTT	CASSFRGAEKLFF
TRBJ1-6	-	-	TRBV30	TGTGCCTGGAGTGTAAGGACACAAAGAGTGGATTCACCCCTCCACTTT	CAWSVRTQRVDSPLHF